The 32 T cell receptor beta chains presented below share a single source sample, sequenced in a study of response to subunit inactivated influenza vaccine. From the RT-PCR reads, TCRdb called clonotypes with MiXCR, one entry per CDR3 protein. The sample records about 570,000 distinct CDR3 sequences, roughly 10% being singletons. The same data also went into a second study, on T cells expressing NK-cell markers. That study adds: It was by 5'RACE template switching with UMIs that TCR beta cDNA was made.

This specimen was PBMCs from blood, taken on the day of vaccination. The receptors originated from a man aged 50-59 years who received an inactivated influenza vaccine.

The chain has TRBV12-3 or TRBV12-4 and TRBJ1-3; D might be TRBD1 (5 bases). The CDR3 loop spans 12 amino acids. The ends were cut back, 11 bases at V and 2 bases at J, with 10 bases in the middle. The CDR3 region is CASGYPGNTIYF. The CDR3 DNA is TGTGCCTCAGGGTACCCTGGAAACACCATATATTTT.

The V call is TRBV21-1, the J call TRBJ2-7; the table's D call of TRBD1 was not tested on the DNA. TRBV21-1 represents a pseudogene. This CDR3 region has 17 residues. The DNA for the CDR3 is TGTGCCAGCAGCAAAGGTTTTGACAGCCCCCACTCCTACGAGCAGTACTTC. Its protein product is CASSKGFDSPHSYEQYF.

The chain has TRBV29-1 and TRBJ1-2, with 8 positions matching TRBD1. The trim removed 4 bases at V and 6 bases at J, leaving 13 bases unmatched. The germline V gene encodes CDR1 SQVTM and CDR2 ANQGSEA. The CDR3 loop spans 15 amino acids. CDR3 sequence (DNA): TGCAGCGTTGGATCCGGGACAGGCGCCCTCCATGGCTACACCTTC. It translates to CSVGSGTGALHGYTF.

The chain uses TRBV18 and TRBJ1-5; D uncertain. This CDR3 is built from 16 residues. The germline V gene has CDR1 KGHSH and CDR2 LQKENI. V lost 6 bases and J 0 bases, leaving 15 bases between the germline ends. The CDR3: CASSRLPGPSNQPQHF. As DNA, the CDR3 is TGTGCCAGCTCTCGATTACCAGGACCTAGCAATCAGCCCCAGCATTTT.

This clonotype was detected only a few times. V is TRBV7-9 and J is TRBJ1-5, with D possibly TRBD1 on 6 matching bases. Germline assignment: CDR1 SEHNR and CDR2 FQNEAQ (reference sequence). The V gene lost 5 bases and the J gene lost 6 bases, with 11 bases spanning the gap. The CDR3 is 13 residues long. This CDR3 is CASSTGLGQPQHF. CDR3 sequence (DNA): TGTGCCAGCAGCACAGGGTTGGGTCAGCCCCAGCATTTT.

This chain connects TRBV7-9 to TRBJ2-3; D remains unclear. The length of the CDR3 is 13 residues. In germline, CDR1 is SEHNR, CDR2 FQNEAQ (reference sequence). Deletions cut 5 bases from V and 4 bases from J, with 10 bases between. CDR3 nucleotide sequence: TGTGCCAGCAGCCCGGCCGCAGCAGATACGCAGTATTTT. Its protein is CASSPAAADTQYF.

The J gene is TRBJ2-5, the V gene TRBV5-1; the D call may be TRBD1 or TRBD2 (6 bases each). Germline loops: CDR1 SGHRS, CDR2 YFSETQ. There are 15 residues in the CDR3. Between the trimmed V and J ends, which lost 4 bases and 5 bases, there was a span of 18 bases. This CDR3 is CASSTARGAGETQYF. The CDR3, as DNA: TGCGCCAGCAGCACGGCGAGGGGGGCCGGGGAGACCCAGTACTTC.

V and J are TRBV6-1 and TRBJ1-2; D ambiguous. The CDR3 is 13 residues long. Germline CDR1 and CDR2: MNHNS and SASEGT. V shed 7 bases and J shed 7 bases, with 16 bases lying between them. CDR3 coding DNA: TGTGCCAGCACCGGGAGCATCCCCGCTGGCTACACCTTC. Translated, it gives CASTGSIPAGYTF.

This clonotype was counted only a few times. J is TRBJ2-7 and V is TRBV20-1, with TRBD2 identical over 9 bases. J was trimmed by 5 bases and V by 2 bases; bases with no gene match: 10. Germline V CDR1 and CDR2: DFQATT, SNEGSKA (reference sequence). This CDR3 has 15 residues. In nucleotides, the CDR3 is TGCAGTGCTAGAAGCGGGAGGCCTAAGGGGAACGAGCAGTACTTC. This gives the protein CSARSGRPKGNEQYF.

This clonotype was observed at least ten times. The genes are TRBV12-3 or TRBV12-4 and TRBJ1-3; D unclear. The CDR3 loop spans 14 amino acids. Deletions cut 6 bases from V and 0 bases from J, with 9 bases between. The CDR3 here is CASREGGSGNTIYF. DNA of the CDR3: TGTGCCAGCAGGGAGGGCGGCTCTGGAAACACCATATATTTT.

This clonotype was seen only a few times. This chain uses TRBV28 with TRBJ2-7; the D call may be TRBD1 or TRBD2 (5 bases each). Germline V gene lookup returns CDR1 MDHEN and CDR2 SYDVKM. The germline V and J ends were trimmed by 7 bases and 3 bases, with 16 bases remaining between them. The CDR3 covers 14 residues. As DNA, the CDR3 is TGTGCCAGCACCCAGGGAGCGCCTGGCTACGAGCAGTACTTC. Translated: CASTQGAPGYEQYF.

This clonotype was seen a few times. This chain connects TRBV5-1 to TRBJ1-2, with 9 bases fitting TRBD1. The germline gives CDR1 SGHRS, CDR2 YFSETQ. The CDR3 covers 14 residues. After removal of 4 bases from V and 6 bases from J, the junction contained 7 bases not matched to a gene. The CDR3 sequence: CASSPDRGFDGYTF. The CDR3 bases are TGCGCCAGCAGCCCGGACAGGGGTTTCGATGGCTACACCTTC.

A few counts support this clonotype. The chain has TRBV12-3 or TRBV12-4 and TRBJ2-4; no firm D call. Deletions cut 3 bases from V and 4 bases from J, with 10 bases between. The CDR3 covers 14 residues. The DNA for the CDR3 is TGTGCCAGCAGTTTTAGACGGTTTAAAAACATTCAGTACTTC. This translates into CASSFRRFKNIQYF.

The chain carries TRBV20-1 and TRBJ2-3, with 15 bases identical to TRBD2. Germline loops: CDR1 DFQATT, CDR2 SNEGSKA (reference sequence). After removal of 1 base from V and 4 bases from J, the junction contained 0 bases not matched to a gene. The CDR3 runs 15 residues. For the CDR3, the DNA is TGCAGTGCTAGAGGGACTAGCGGGGGGGCAGATACGCAGTATTTT. Amino acid sequence: CSARGTSGGADTQYF.

There are a few counts of this clonotype. V usage is TRBV7-2 and J usage is TRBJ2-5, with D possibly TRBD2 on 6 matching bases. CDR3 length: 15 residues. In germline, CDR1 is SGHTA, CDR2 FQGNSA. V was shortened by 5 bases and J by 1 base, with 14 bases between the two germline ends. CDR3 DNA: TGTGCCAGCAGCATCCAAACTAGCCCCCAAGAGACCCAGTACTTC. Encoded protein: CASSIQTSPQETQYF.

The chain links TRBV7-2 to TRBJ2-3, with D tentatively TRBD2 (6 bases). The CDR3 totals 17 residues. Trimming cost V 4 bases and J 2 bases, with 19 bases left between them. The germline gives CDR1 SGHTA, CDR2 FQGNSA. CDR3 in DNA: TGTGCCAGCAGCTCCAAACCTTGGAGGCGGGACACAGATACGCAGTATTTT. Translating gives CASSSKPWRRDTDTQYF.

This clonotype appeared many times. The chain is built from TRBV20-1 and TRBJ2-7, with D possibly matching TRBD2 (5 bases). With 2 bases removed from V and 3 bases from J, the gap between germline ends came to 17 bases. CDR1 is DFQATT, CDR2 SNEGSKA, per germline (reference sequence). The CDR3 is made up of 15 amino acids. CDR3: CSARSSREASYEQYF. The CDR3 DNA reads as TGCAGTGCTAGAAGCTCGAGGGAAGCTAGCTACGAGCAGTACTTC.

This clonotype was recorded a few times. The chain joins TRBV7-2 to TRBJ2-7; D not certain. Per the germline V gene, CDR1 is SGHTA and CDR2 is FQGNSA. CDR3 length equals 14 residues. V was pared by 2 bases and J by 8 bases, with 16 bases between. The CDR3 sequence is CASSLTLDAVKQYF. Written as DNA, the CDR3 is TGTGCCAGCAGCTTAACCCTGGACGCGGTCAAGCAGTACTTC.

V usage is TRBV2 and J usage is TRBJ2-7; D is possibly TRBD1 or TRBD2 (7 bases each). Germline values: CDR1 SNHLY, CDR2 FYNNEI. The CDR3 length is 15 residues. The germline V and J ends were trimmed by 7 bases and 2 bases, with 18 bases remaining between them. The CDR3 nucleotides read TGTGCCAGCACCCTACCAGGGGGGGCAACCTACGAGCAGTACTTC. As protein: CASTLPGGATYEQYF.

The sample holds many counts of this clonotype. The chain carries TRBV6-1 and TRBJ2-2; the match to TRBD1 covers 8 bases. Germline CDR1 is MNHNS and CDR2 is SASEGT. The CDR3 runs 16 residues. V trimming: 4 bases; J trimming: 3 bases; junction bases outside the gene matches: 7. The CDR3: CASSATTGGHTGELFF. The CDR3 region has the DNA TGTGCCAGCAGTGCTACCACAGGGGGACACACCGGGGAGCTGTTTTTT.

The chain combines TRBV4-2 with TRBJ1-3, with D unclear. The CDR3 is 13 amino acids. The V and J ends lost 8 bases and 0 bases respectively, with 8 bases between them. Germline loops: CDR1 LGHNA, CDR2 YNFKEQ. The CDR3 DNA reads as TGTGCCAGCGGACCCAGCTCTGGAAACACCATATATTTT. Encoded protein: CASGPSSGNTIYF.

This clonotype was observed a handful of times. This chain uses TRBV12-3 or TRBV12-4 with TRBJ1-1; tentatively, D is TRBD1 (6 bases). V lost 5 bases and J lost 11, with 18 bases in between. The CDR3 is 13 amino acids. The CDR3 is CASSAGTPVPAFF. The CDR3 DNA reads as TGTGCCAGCAGTGCTGGGACACCAGTTCCCGCTTTCTTT.

V gene TRBV6-1 combines with J gene TRBJ2-7, with 13 bases aligning to TRBD2. The CDR3 runs to 18 residues. V shed 4 bases, J shed 5 bases, and the junction held 14 bases outside the gene matches. Germline loops: CDR1 MNHNS, CDR2 SASEGT. In DNA form, the CDR3 reads TGTGCCAGCAGTGCCACTAGCGGGGGGGTGGTGTTTCGGGACGAGCAGTACTTC. This translates into CASSATSGGVVFRDEQYF.

In its sample, this clonotype was seen a few times. The gene calls are TRBV28 and TRBJ2-5; a possible D gene is TRBD2 (6 bases). CDR3 length: 14 amino acids. The V gene's germline CDR1 is MDHEN and CDR2 SYDVKM. Trimming shortened V by 5 bases and J by 5 bases, and 15 bases separated the two germline ends. The CDR3 protein is CASSTGFGRETQYF. CDR3 coding DNA: TGTGCCAGCAGTACGGGGTTTGGGAGGGAGACCCAGTACTTC.

This clonotype was counted only a few times. V is TRBV4-1 and J is TRBJ1-3, with 11 nucleotides matching TRBD1. The germline CDR1 and CDR2 sequences are MGHRA and YSYEKL. V lost 0 bases to trimming and J lost 2 bases; unmatched junction nucleotides: 3. CDR3 length: 17 amino acids. CDR3 protein: CASSQDGDRGTGNTIYF. The DNA of the CDR3 is TGCGCCAGCAGCCAAGATGGGGACAGGGGGACTGGAAACACCATATATTTT.

The CDR3 protein is CATSDRTSSYPGTGELFF. CDR3 nucleotide sequence: TGTGCCACCAGTGATAGGACTAGCTCCTACCCCGGGACCGGGGAGCTGTTTTTT. The V gene is TRBV24-1, the J gene TRBJ2-2; TRBD2 matches at 8 bases. This CDR3 region has 18 residues. J gave up 5 bases and V 3 bases, and 13 bases lay outside the gene matches. Germline CDR1 and CDR2: KGHDR and SFDVKD.

The chain combines TRBV5-1 with TRBJ2-7; perhaps TRBD1 as D (6 bases). The CDR3 is 14 residues long. Trimming stripped 3 bases from V and 2 bases from J, with 12 bases between. Germline lookup yields CDR1 SGHRS and CDR2 YFSETQ. As DNA, the CDR3 is TGCGCCAGCAGCTCCCTGGACAGACCCTACGAGCAGTACTTC. Translating gives CASSSLDRPYEQYF.

This clonotype was detected many times. The J gene is TRBJ2-5, the V gene TRBV12-3 or TRBV12-4; TRBD2 matches at 10 bases. The CDR3 has 14 residues. The junction had 5 bases not matched to a gene; V was cut back by 6 bases and J by 4 bases. CDR3 nucleotides: TGTGCCAGCAGCCCCAGCGGGGGGGGAGAGACCCAGTACTTC. Protein product: CASSPSGGGETQYF.

This clonotype was seen many times. J is TRBJ2-1 and V is TRBV20-1; no firm D call. Germline V lookup: CDR1 DFQATT, CDR2 SNEGSKA (reference sequence). The CDR3 sequence is 12 residues long. V was pared by 1 base and J by 4 bases, with 5 bases between. CDR3 in DNA: TGCAGTGCTAGAGCAAGTTACAATGAGCAGTTCTTC. Translating gives CSARASYNEQFF.

This clonotype was detected ten times or more. The chain has TRBV12-3 or TRBV12-4 and TRBJ2-5; 7 bases map to TRBD2. V was clipped by 0 bases and J by 5 bases; unmatched bases: 3. This CDR3 contains 14 residues. The CDR3 region has the DNA TGTGCCAGCAGTTTAGCGCTGGGGGGGGAGACCCAGTACTTC. It is translated as CASSLALGGETQYF.

The V and J genes are TRBV20-1 and TRBJ2-5, with no clear D. V lost 6 bases, J lost 4 bases, and 12 bases lay in between. This CDR3 is 12 amino acids long. CDR1 and CDR2 (germline): DFQATT, SNEGSKA (reference sequence). CDR3 sequence: CSARPRGETQYF. In DNA, the CDR3 is TGCAGTGCCCGGCCCCGTGGAGAGACCCAGTACTTC.

This clonotype showed up just a few times. The chain recombines TRBV20-1 with TRBJ2-3; 11 bases are shared with TRBD2. There are 18 residues in the CDR3. With 4 bases clipped from V and 0 bases from J, the junction kept 12 bases outside the gene matches. The germline CDR1 and CDR2 sequences are DFQATT and SNEGSKA (reference sequence). The CDR3 here is CSATLVASGGLSTDTQYF. The CDR3 bases are TGCAGTGCTACTTTAGTGGCTAGCGGGGGGCTAAGCACAGATACGCAGTATTTT.